This T cell receptor beta chain is drawn from a study of blood T cell repertoires in COVID-19. Across the study: Sites across the United States, Italy and Spain contributed samples from acute and convalescent COVID-19.

Under the authors' procedure: The authors estimated nucleated cell counts from reference gene primer amplification. Some clones are missing from TCRdb's copy, which holds only in-frame ones; the method was immunoSEQ multiplex PCR. Clone size and the V and J calls come from that table; the DNA yielded D and trimming. In the table there are around 70,000 clones, about 92% of which are singletons. Looked up from germline, CDR1 is GTSNPN and CDR2 is SVGIG (reference sequence). The CDR3 has 13 amino acids. V was trimmed by 3 bases and J by 1 base, leaving 9 bases between them. This clonotype originated in a man between 50 and 59 years old with acute or convalescent COVID-19. The chain recombines TRBV30 with TRBJ1-1; D ambiguous. Sequencing used peripheral blood. DNA of the CDR3: TGTGCCTGGAGCTCAGTCCCGAACACTGAAGCTTTCTTT. Amino acid sequence: CAWSSVPNTEAFF.